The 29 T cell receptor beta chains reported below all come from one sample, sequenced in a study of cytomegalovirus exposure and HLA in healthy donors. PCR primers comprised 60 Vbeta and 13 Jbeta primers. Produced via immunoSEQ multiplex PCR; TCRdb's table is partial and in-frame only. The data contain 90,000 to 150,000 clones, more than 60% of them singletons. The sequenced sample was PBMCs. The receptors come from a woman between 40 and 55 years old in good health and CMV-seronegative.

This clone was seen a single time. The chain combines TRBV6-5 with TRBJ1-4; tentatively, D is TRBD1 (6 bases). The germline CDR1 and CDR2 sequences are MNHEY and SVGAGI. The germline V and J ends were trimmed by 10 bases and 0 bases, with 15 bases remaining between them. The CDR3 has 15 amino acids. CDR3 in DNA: TGTGCCACCGCAGGGGCCCTTGCAACTAATGAAAAACTGTTTTTT. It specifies CATAGALATNEKLFF.

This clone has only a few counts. DNA for the CDR3: TGTGCCAGCAGGCTAGGGGGCCCTTCGAACACCGGGGAGCTGTTTTTT. This sequence encodes CASRLGGPSNTGELFF. The chain recombines TRBV25-1 with TRBJ2-2; 7 nucleotides match TRBD1. This CDR3 has 16 amino acids. Germline loops: CDR1 MGHDK, CDR2 SYGVNS. With 6 bases clipped from V and 0 bases from J, the junction kept 7 bases outside the gene matches.

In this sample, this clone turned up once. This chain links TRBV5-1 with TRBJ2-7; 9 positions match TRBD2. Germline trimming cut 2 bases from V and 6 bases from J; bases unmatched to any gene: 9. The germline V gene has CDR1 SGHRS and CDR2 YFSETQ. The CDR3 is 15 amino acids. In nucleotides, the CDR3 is TGCGCCAGCAGCTTCGGGCGGGAGGGCCGTCGCGAGCAGTACTTC. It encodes CASSFGREGRREQYF.

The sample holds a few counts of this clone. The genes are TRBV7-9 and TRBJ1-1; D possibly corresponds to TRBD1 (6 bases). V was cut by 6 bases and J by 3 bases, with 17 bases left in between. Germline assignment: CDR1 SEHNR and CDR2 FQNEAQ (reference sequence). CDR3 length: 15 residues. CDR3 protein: CASRSMGQKYTEAFF. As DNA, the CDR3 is TGTGCCAGCAGATCTATGGGACAAAAATACACTGAAGCTTTCTTT. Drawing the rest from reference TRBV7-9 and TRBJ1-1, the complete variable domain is DTGVSQNPRHKITKRGQNVTFRCDPISEHNRLYWYRQTLGQGPEFLTYFQNEAQLEKSRLLSDRFSAERPKGSFSTLEIQRTEQGDSAMYLCASRSMGQKYTEAFFGQGTRLTVV.

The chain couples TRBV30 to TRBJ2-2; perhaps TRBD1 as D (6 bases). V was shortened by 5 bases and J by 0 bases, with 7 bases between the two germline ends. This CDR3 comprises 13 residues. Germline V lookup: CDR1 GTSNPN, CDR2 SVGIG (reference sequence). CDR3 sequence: CAWDRSNTGELFF. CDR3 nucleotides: TGTGCCTGGGACAGGTCGAACACCGGGGAGCTGTTTTTT. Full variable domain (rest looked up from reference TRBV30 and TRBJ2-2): SQTIHQWPATLVQPVGSPLSLECTVEGTSNPNLYWYRQAAGRGLQLLFYSVGIGQISSEVPQNLSASRPQDRQFILSSKKLLLSDSGFYLCAWDRSNTGELFFGEGSRLTVL.

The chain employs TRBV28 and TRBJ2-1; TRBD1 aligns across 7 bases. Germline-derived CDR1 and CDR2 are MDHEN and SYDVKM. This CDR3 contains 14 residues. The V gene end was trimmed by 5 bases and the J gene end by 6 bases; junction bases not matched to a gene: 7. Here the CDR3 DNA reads TGTGCCAGCAGTCAGACACAGGGGCGCAATGAGCAGTTCTTC. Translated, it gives CASSQTQGRNEQFF.

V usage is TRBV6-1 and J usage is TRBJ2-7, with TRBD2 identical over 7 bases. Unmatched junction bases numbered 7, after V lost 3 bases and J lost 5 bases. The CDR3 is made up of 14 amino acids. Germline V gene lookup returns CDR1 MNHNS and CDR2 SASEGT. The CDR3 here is CASSDLTSVHEQYF. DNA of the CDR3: TGTGCCAGCAGTGACCTAACTAGCGTCCACGAGCAGTACTTC.

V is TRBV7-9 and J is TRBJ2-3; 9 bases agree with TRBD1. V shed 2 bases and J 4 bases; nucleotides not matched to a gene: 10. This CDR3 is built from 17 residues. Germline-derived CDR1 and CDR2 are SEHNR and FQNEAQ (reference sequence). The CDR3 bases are TGTGCCAGCAGCTTAAGAGGGGGACAGGGTTTTTCAGATACGCAGTATTTT. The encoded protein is CASSLRGGQGFSDTQYF.

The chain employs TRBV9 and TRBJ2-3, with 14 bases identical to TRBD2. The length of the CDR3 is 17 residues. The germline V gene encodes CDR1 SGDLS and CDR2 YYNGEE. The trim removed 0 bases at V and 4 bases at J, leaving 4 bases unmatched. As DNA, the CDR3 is TGTGCCAGCAGCGTAGGGGGACTAGCGGGAGTGTCAGATACGCAGTATTTT. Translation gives CASSVGGLAGVSDTQYF. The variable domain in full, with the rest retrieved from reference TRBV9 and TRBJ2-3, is DSGVTQTPKHLITATGQRVTLRCSPRSGDLSVYWYQQSLDQGLQFLIQYYNGEERAKGNILERFSAQQFPDLHSELNLSSLELGDSALYFCASSVGGLAGVSDTQYFGPGTRLTVL.

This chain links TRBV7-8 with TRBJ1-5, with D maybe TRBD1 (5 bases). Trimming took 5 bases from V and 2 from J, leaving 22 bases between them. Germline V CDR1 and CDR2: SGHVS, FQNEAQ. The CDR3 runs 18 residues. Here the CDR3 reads CASSAGRAGLVRNQPQHF. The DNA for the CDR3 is TGTGCCAGCAGCGCGGGGAGGGCAGGGTTGGTGCGCAATCAGCCCCAGCATTTT.

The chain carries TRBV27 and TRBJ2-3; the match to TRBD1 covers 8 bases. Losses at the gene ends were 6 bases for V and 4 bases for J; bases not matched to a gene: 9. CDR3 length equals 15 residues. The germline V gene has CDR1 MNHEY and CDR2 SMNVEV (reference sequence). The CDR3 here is CASSRQPQGADTQYF. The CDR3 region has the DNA TGTGCCAGCAGCCGACAACCACAGGGGGCAGATACGCAGTATTTT.

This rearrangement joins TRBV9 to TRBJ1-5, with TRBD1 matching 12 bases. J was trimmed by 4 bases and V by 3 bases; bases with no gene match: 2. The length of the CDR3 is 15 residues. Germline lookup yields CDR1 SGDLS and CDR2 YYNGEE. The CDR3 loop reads CASSEGQGANQPQHF. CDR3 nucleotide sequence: TGTGCCAGCAGCGAGGGACAGGGGGCGAATCAGCCCCAGCATTTT. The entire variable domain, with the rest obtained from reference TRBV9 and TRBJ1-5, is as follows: DSGVTQTPKHLITATGQRVTLRCSPRSGDLSVYWYQQSLDQGLQFLIQYYNGEERAKGNILERFSAQQFPDLHSELNLSSLELGDSALYFCASSEGQGANQPQHFGDGTRLSIL.

As DNA, the CDR3 is TGTGCCAGCAGACCGTCACTAGCGGAAGACTACAATGAGCAGTTCTTC. The encoded protein is CASRPSLAEDYNEQFF. The rearrangement links TRBV6-6 to TRBJ2-1; 8 bases line up with TRBD2. Germline V gives CDR1 MNHNY, CDR2 SVGAGI (reference sequence). V was pared by 6 bases and J by 3 bases, with 10 bases of the junction left unmatched. The CDR3 has 16 amino acids.

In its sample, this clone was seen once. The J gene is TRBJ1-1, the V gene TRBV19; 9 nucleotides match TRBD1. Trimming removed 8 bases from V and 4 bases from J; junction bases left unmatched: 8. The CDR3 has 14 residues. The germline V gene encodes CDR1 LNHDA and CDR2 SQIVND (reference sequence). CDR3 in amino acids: CASQRTGESTEAFF. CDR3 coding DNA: TGTGCCAGTCAACGGACAGGGGAGAGCACTGAAGCTTTCTTT.

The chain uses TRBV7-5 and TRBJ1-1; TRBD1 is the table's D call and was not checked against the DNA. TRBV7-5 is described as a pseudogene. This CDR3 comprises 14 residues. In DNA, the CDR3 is TGTGCCAGCAGCTTAAACAATTTGAACACTGAAGCTTTCTTT. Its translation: CASSLNNLNTEAFF.

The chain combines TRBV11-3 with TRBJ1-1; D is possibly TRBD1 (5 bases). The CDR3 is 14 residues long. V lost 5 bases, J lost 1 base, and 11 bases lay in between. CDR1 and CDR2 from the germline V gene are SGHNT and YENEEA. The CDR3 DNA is TGTGCCAGCAGCGCGGGACCCTCGAACACTGAAGCTTTCTTT. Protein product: CASSAGPSNTEAFF.

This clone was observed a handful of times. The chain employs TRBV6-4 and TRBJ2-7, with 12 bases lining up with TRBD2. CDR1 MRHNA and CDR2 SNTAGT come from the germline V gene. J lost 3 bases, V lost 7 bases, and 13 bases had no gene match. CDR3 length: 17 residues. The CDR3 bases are TGTGCCAGCATAGGCAGTTCGACTAGCGGGGGTAGCTACGAGCAGTACTTC. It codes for CASIGSSTSGGSYEQYF.

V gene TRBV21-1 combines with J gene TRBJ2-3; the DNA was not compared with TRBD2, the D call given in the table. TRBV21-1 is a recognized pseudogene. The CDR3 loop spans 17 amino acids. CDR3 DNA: TGTGCCAGCAGCAAAAAGGGGACTAGCGGGAGAACAGATACGCAGTATTTT. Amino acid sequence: CASSKKGTSGRTDTQYF.

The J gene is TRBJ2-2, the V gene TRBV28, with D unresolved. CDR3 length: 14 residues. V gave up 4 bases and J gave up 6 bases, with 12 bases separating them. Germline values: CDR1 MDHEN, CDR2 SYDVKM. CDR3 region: CASSSLNSAGELFF. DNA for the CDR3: TGTGCCAGCAGTTCCTTGAACTCGGCCGGGGAGCTGTTTTTT.

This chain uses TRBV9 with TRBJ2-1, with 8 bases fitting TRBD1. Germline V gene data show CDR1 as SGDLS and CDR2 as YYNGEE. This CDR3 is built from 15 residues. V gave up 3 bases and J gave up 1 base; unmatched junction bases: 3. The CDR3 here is CASSAGQGSYNEQFF. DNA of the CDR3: TGTGCCAGCAGCGCCGGACAGGGTTCCTACAATGAGCAGTTCTTC.

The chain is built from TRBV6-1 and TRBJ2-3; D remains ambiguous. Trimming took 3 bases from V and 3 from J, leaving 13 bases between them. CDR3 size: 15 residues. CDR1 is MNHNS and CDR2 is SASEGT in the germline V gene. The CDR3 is CASSDTPSRTDTQYF. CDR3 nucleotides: TGTGCCAGCAGTGACACCCCCTCCCGGACAGATACGCAGTATTTT.

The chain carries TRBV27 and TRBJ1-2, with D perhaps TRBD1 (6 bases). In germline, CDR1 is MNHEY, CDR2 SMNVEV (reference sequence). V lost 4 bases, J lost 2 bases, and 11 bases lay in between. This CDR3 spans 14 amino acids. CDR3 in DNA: TGTGCCAGCAGTTACAGGGTGGACAACTATGGCTACACCTTC. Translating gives CASSYRVDNYGYTF.

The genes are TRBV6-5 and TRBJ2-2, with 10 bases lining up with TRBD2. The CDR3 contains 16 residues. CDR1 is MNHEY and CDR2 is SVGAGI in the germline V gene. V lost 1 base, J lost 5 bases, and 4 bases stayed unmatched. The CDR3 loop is CASSYWGTSETGELFF. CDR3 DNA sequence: TGTGCCAGCAGTTACTGGGGGACTAGCGAGACCGGGGAGCTGTTTTTT.

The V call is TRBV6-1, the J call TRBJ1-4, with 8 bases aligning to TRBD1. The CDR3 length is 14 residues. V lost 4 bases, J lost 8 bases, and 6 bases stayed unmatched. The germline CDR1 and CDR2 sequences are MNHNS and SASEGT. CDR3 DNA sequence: TGTGCCAGCAGTGGGACAGGGCCGGGCGAAAAACTGTTTTTT. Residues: CASSGTGPGEKLFF.

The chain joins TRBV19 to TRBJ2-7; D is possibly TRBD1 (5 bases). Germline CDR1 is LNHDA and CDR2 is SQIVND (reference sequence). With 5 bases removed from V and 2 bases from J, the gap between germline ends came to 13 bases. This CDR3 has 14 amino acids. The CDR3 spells CASSPRQQTYEQYF. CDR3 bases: TGTGCCAGTAGTCCCAGACAGCAAACCTACGAGCAGTACTTC.

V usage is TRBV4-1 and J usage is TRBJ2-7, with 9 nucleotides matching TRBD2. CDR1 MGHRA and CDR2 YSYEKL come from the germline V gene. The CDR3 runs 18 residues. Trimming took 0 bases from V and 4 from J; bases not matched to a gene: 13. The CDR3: CASSQDPGFSGSGYEQYF. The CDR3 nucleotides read TGCGCCAGCAGCCAAGACCCCGGATTTAGCGGGAGTGGTTACGAGCAGTACTTC.

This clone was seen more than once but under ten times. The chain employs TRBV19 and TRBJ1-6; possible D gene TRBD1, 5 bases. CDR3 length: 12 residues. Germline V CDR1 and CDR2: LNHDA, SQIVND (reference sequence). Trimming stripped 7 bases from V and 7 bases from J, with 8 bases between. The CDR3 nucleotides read TGTGCCAGTAAACAGGAAAATTCACCCCTCCACTTT. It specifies CASKQENSPLHF.

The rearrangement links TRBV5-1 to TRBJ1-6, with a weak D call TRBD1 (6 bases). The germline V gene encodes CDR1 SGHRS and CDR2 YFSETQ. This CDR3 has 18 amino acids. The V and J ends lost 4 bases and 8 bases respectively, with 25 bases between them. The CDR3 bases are TGCGCCAGCAGCCTGGGGGGGGGCGGTGAACAGGGCGATTCACCCCTCCACTTT. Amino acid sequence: CASSLGGGGEQGDSPLHF.

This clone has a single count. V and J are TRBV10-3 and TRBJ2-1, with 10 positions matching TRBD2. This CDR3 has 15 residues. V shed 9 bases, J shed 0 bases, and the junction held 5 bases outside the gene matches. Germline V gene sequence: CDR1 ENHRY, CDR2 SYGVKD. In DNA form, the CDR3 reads TGTGCCATTCGGACTAGCGGAGGCTCCTACAATGAGCAGTTCTTC. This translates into CAIRTSGGSYNEQFF.